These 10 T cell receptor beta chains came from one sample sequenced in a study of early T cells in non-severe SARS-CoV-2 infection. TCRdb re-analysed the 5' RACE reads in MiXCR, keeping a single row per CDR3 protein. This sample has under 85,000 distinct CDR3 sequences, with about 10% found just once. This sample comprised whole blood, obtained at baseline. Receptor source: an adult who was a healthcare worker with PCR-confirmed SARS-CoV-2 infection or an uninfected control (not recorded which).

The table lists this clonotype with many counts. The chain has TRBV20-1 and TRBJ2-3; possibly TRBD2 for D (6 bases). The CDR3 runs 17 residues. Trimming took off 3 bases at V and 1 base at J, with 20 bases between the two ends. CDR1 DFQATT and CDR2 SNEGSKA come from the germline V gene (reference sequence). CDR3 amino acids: CSASRVGGMLGTDTQYF. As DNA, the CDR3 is TGCAGTGCTAGCCGCGTGGGCGGGATGTTGGGCACAGATACGCAGTATTTT.

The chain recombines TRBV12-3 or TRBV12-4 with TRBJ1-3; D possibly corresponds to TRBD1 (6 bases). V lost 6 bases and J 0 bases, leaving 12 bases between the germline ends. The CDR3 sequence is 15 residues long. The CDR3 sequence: CASRSMTGSGNTIYF. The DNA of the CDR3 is TGTGCCAGCAGGTCTATGACAGGCTCTGGAAACACCATATATTTT.

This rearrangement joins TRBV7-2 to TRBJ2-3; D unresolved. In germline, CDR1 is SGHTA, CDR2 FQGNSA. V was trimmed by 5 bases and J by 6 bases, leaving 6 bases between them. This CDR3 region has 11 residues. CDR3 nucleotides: TGTGCCAGCAGCCTCCTCGATACGCAGTATTTT. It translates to CASSLLDTQYF.

CDR3 nucleotides: TGCGCCAGCAGCCAGGGACAGGGATCCTATGGCTACACCTTC. This codes for CASSQGQGSYGYTF. V is TRBV4-3 and J is TRBJ1-2, with 9 bases matching TRBD1. The CDR3 extends over 14 amino acids. The V gene end was trimmed by 3 bases and the J gene end by 4 bases; junction bases not matched to a gene: 3. The germline V gene has CDR1 LGHNA and CDR2 YSLEER.

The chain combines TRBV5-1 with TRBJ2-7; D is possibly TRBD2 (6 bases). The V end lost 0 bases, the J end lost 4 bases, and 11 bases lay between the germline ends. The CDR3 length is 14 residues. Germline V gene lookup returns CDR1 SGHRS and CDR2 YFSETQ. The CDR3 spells CASSLAAGLYEQYF. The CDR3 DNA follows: TGCGCCAGCAGCTTGGCTGCGGGATTGTACGAGCAGTACTTC. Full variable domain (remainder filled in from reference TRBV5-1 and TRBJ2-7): KAGVTQTPRYLIKTRGQQVTLSCSPISGHRSVSWYQQTPGQGLQFLFEYFSETQRNKGNFPGRFSGRQFSNSRSEMNVSTLELGDSALYLCASSLAAGLYEQYFGPGTRLTVT.

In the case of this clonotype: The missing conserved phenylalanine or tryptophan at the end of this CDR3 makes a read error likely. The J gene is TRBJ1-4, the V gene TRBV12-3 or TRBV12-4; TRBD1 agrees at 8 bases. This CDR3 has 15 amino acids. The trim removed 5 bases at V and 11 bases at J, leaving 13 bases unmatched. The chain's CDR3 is CASSLQGARSDKLFS. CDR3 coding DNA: TGTGCCAGCAGTCTCCAGGGGGCGCGGTCAGATAAACTGTTTTCT.

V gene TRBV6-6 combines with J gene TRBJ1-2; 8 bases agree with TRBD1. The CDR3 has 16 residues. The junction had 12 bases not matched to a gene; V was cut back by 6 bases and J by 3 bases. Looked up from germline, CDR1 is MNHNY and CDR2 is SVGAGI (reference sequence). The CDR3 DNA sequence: TGTGCCAGCAGCCTCTCCCGGACAGGGCAGGACTATGGCTACACCTTC. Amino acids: CASSLSRTGQDYGYTF.

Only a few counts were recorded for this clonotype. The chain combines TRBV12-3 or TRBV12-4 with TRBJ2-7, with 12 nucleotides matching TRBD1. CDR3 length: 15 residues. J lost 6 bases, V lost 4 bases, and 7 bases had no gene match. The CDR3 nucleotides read TGTGCCAGCAGTTCACCGGGACAGGGGGCGGGCGAGCAGTACTTC. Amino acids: CASSSPGQGAGEQYF.

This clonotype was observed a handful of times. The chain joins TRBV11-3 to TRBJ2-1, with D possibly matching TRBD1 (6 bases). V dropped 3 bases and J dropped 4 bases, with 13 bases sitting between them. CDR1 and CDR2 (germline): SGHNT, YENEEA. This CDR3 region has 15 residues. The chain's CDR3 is CASSFRDTGYNEQFF. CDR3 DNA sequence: TGTGCCAGCAGCTTCAGGGACACGGGTTACAATGAGCAGTTCTTC.

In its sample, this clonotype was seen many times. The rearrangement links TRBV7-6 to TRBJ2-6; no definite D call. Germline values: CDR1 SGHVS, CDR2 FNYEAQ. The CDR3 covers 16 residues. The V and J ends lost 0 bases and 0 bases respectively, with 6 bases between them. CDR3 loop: CASSLAFGSGANVLTF. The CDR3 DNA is TGTGCCAGCAGCTTAGCTTTCGGCTCTGGGGCCAACGTCCTGACTTTC.